This T cell receptor (beta chain) was sequenced for a study of lymphopenia after photon versus proton radiotherapy. Trimming pared 2 bases from V and 7 bases from J, leaving 14 bases between. The CDR3 covers 14 residues. Germline V gene sequence: CDR1 MNHEY, CDR2 SVGAGI. Repertoires were generated with immunoSEQ multiplex PCR, while TCRdb's copy carries only in-frame clones and drops some. Here the sample spans about 30,000 clones, approximately 93% being singletons. The sequence was obtained from a woman aged 45-65 years with cholangiocarcinoma. The material was peripheral blood, obtained from a patient treated with photon-based radiotherapy. The chain couples TRBV6-5 to TRBJ1-1, with D maybe TRBD1 (5 bases). CDR3 sequence: CASSYDSGVLEAFF. As DNA, the CDR3 is TGTGCCAGCAGTTACGACTCGGGGGTTCTTGAAGCTTTCTTT.